A single sample gave rise to the 10 T cell receptor beta chains below, sequenced in a study of blood T cell repertoires in COVID-19. Libraries were prepared by immunoSEQ multiplex PCR; TCRdb keeps only in-frame clonotypes and omits some of them. The table lists under 85,000 clones, around 88% of them singletons, with roughly 5.3% in the top ten. Sequenced sample: peripheral blood. Source of these receptors: an elderly woman with active or convalescent COVID-19.

The chain is built from TRBV7-9 and TRBJ2-5, with 8 bases fitting TRBD1. The germline V gene encodes CDR1 SEHNR and CDR2 FQNEAQ (reference sequence). This CDR3 is 17 amino acids long. V shed 2 bases and J 3 bases; nucleotides not matched to a gene: 11. The CDR3 reads CASSLIRTGNKEETQYF. In DNA, the CDR3 is TGTGCCAGCAGCTTAATCCGGACAGGGAACAAGGAAGAGACCCAGTACTTC. Supplemented by reference TRBV7-9 and TRBJ2-5, the full variable domain reads DTGVSQNPRHKITKRGQNVTFRCDPISEHNRLYWYRQTLGQGPEFLTYFQNEAQLEKSRLLSDRFSAERPKGSFSTLEIQRTEQGDSAMYLCASSLIRTGNKEETQYFGPGTRLLVL.

The CDR3 reads CASSLENREYGYTF. The CDR3 coding sequence is TGTGCCAGCAGCTTGGAGAACAGGGAATATGGCTACACCTTC. The chain uses TRBV5-4 and TRBJ1-2; D is possibly TRBD1 (6 bases). V gave up 0 bases and J gave up 5 bases, with 11 bases separating them. This CDR3 spans 14 amino acids. Germline values: CDR1 SGHNT, CDR2 YYREEE (reference sequence).

In this sample, this clone turned up a few times. The J gene is TRBJ1-3, the V gene TRBV18; 7 bases match TRBD1. After removal of 3 bases from V and 4 bases from J, the junction contained 6 bases not matched to a gene. There are 15 residues in the CDR3. The V gene's germline CDR1 is KGHSH and CDR2 LQKENI. The CDR3 DNA sequence: TGTGCCAGCTCACCGATGACAGGGATAGGAAACACCATATATTTT. This translates into CASSPMTGIGNTIYF.

Comments on this clone: At one end the junction does not follow the germline gene, possibly because of a read error. This sequence joins TRBV25-1 and TRBJ2-7, with a tentative D call TRBD1 (6 bases). The length of the CDR3 is 11 residues. CDR1 and CDR2 (germline): MGHDK, SYGVNS. This chain's CDR3 is CASSSTGSRSF. In DNA form, the CDR3 reads TGTGCCAGCAGTTCCACAGGGTCTAGGTCCTTC.

The V call is TRBV7-8, the J call TRBJ2-1, with TRBD2 matching 11 bases. Germline V CDR1 and CDR2: SGHVS, FQNEAQ. This CDR3 has 16 residues. V was pared by 5 bases and J by 7 bases, with 10 bases of the junction left unmatched. The CDR3 here is CASSPRTSGFVNEQFF. CDR3 bases: TGTGCCAGCAGCCCTCGGACTAGCGGGTTCGTTAATGAGCAGTTCTTC.

The chain couples TRBV7-3 to TRBJ2-7, with 7 positions matching TRBD1. The V gene's germline CDR1 is SGHTA and CDR2 FQGTGA. The CDR3 runs to 14 residues. J lost 6 bases, V lost 3 bases, and 8 bases had no gene match. CDR3 region: CASSLDRSLGEQYF. The DNA of the CDR3 is TGTGCCAGCAGCTTGGACAGGTCTTTAGGCGAGCAGTACTTC.

This clone was recorded a few times. This specimen includes other DNA sequences encoding the same CDR3. V and J are TRBV28 and TRBJ1-5; no reliable D call. Germline V gene data show CDR1 as MDHEN and CDR2 as SYDVKM. CDR3 length: 13 amino acids. The V gene lost 1 base and the J gene lost 4 bases, with 5 bases spanning the gap. CDR3 sequence (DNA): TGTGCCAGCAGTTTATCGGGTAATCAGCCCCAGCATTTT. Translated, it gives CASSLSGNQPQHF.

The sample holds one count of this clone. One end of the junction varies from germline; a read error may be responsible. The V call is TRBV6-5, the J call TRBJ1-1; a weak D match, TRBD1 (6 bases). Per germline, CDR1 MNHEY and CDR2 SVGAGI. The CDR3 totals 13 residues. CDR3 protein: CASRATGNAEAFF. CDR3 DNA sequence: TGTGCCAGCAGAGCCACAGGGAACGCTGAAGCTTTCTTT.

This clone was seen more than once but under ten times. V gene TRBV28 combines with J gene TRBJ1-1; D not resolved. The CDR3 is 14 residues long. In germline, CDR1 is MDHEN, CDR2 SYDVKM. Trimming took off 5 bases at V and 0 bases at J, with 10 bases between the two ends. The CDR3 sequence is CASSASGLNTEAFF. CDR3 coding DNA: TGTGCCAGCAGTGCCTCGGGGTTGAACACTGAAGCTTTCTTT.

The chain uses TRBV6-6 and TRBJ2-1; 8 bases align to TRBD1. The CDR3 covers 15 residues. Germline CDR1 is MNHNY and CDR2 is SVGAGI (reference sequence). Trimming took 5 bases from V and 1 from J; bases not matched to a gene: 4. The CDR3: CASSPQGGSYNEQFF. CDR3 sequence (DNA): TGTGCCAGCAGTCCACAGGGGGGTTCCTACAATGAGCAGTTCTTC.